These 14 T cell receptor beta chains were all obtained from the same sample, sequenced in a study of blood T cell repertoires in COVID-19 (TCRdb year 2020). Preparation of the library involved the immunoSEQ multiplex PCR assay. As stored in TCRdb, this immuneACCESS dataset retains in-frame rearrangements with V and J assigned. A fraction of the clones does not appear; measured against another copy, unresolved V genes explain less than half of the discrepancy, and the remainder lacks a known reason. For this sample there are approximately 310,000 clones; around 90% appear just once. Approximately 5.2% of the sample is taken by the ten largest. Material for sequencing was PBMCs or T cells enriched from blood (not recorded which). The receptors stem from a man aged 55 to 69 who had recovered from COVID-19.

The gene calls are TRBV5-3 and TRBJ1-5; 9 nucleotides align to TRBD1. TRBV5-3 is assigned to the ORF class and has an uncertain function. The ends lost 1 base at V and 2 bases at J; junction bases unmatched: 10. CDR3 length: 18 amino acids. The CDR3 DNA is TGTGCCAGAAGCTTGAAGGGACAGGGCTATCGGTGCAATCAGCCCCAGCATTTT. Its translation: CARSLKGQGYRCNQPQHF.

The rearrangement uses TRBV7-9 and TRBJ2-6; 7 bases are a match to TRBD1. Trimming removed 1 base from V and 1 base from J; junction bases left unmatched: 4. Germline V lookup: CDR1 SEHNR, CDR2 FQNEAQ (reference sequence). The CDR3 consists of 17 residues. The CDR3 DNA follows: TGTGCCAGCAGCTTAGAGGGCAGGGGGTCTGGGGCCAACGTCCTGACTTTC. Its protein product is CASSLEGRGSGANVLTF.

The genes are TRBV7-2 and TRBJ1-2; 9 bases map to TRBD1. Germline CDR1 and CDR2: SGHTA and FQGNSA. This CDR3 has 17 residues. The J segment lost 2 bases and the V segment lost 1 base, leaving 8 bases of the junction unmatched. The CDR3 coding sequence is TGTGCCAGCAGCTTAGATGCCCCCGGGACAGGGAACTATGGCTACACCTTC. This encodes CASSLDAPGTGNYGYTF.

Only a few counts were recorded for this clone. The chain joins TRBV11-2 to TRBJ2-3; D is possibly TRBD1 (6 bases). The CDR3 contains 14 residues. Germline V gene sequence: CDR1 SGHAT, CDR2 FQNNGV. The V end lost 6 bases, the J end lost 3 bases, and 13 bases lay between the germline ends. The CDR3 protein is CASSWQGRTDTQYF. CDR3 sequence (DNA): TGTGCCAGCAGTTGGCAGGGGCGGACAGATACGCAGTATTTT.

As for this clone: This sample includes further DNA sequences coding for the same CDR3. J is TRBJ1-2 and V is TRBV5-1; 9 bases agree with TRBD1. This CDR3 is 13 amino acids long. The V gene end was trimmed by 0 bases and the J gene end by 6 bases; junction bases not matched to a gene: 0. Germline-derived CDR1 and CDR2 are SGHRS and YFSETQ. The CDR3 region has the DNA TGCGCCAGCAGCTTGGGACAGGGGGATGGCTACACCTTC. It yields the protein CASSLGQGDGYTF. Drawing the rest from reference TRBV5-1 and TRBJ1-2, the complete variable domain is KAGVTQTPRYLIKTRGQQVTLSCSPISGHRSVSWYQQTPGQGLQFLFEYFSETQRNKGNFPGRFSGRQFSNSRSEMNVSTLELGDSALYLCASSLGQGDGYTFGSGTRLTVV.

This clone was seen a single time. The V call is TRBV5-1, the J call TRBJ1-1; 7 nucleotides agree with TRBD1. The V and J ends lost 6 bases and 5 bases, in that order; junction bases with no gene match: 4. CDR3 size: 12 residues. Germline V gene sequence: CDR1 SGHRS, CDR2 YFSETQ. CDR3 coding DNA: TGCGCCAGCATGGGACAGACTACTGAAGCTTTCTTT. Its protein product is CASMGQTTEAFF.

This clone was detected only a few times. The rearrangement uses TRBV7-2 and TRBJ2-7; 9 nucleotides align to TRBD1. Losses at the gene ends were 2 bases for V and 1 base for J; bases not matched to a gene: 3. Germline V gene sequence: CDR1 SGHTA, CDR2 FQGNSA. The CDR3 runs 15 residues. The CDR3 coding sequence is TGTGCCAGCAGCTTAATGGGACAGGGTTCCTACGAGCAGTACTTC. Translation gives CASSLMGQGSYEQYF.

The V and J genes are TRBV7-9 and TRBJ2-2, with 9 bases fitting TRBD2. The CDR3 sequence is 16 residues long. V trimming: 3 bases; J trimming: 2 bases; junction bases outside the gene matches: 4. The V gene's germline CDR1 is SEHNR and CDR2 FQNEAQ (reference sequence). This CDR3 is CASSFEAGGNTGELFF. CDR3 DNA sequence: TGTGCCAGCAGCTTTGAAGCGGGAGGTAACACCGGGGAGCTGTTTTTT.

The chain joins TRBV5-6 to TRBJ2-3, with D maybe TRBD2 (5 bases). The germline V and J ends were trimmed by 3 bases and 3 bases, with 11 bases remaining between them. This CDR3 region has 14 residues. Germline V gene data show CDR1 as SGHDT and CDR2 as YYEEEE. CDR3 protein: CASSWAGTTDTQYF. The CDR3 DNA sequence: TGTGCCAGCAGCTGGGCGGGTACTACAGATACGCAGTATTTT.

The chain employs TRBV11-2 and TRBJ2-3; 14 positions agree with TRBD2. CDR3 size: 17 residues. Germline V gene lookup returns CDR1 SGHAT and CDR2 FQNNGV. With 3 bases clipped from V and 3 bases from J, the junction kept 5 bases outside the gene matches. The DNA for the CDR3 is TGTGCCAGCAGCTTTTCGGGACTAGCGGGAGTGACAGATACGCAGTATTTT. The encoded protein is CASSFSGLAGVTDTQYF.

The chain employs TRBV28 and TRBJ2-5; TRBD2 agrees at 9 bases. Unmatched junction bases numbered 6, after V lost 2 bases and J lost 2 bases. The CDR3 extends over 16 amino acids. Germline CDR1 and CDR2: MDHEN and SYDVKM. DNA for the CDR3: TGTGCCAGCAGTTTAAAGGGCGGGAGGGCTCAAGAGACCCAGTACTTC. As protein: CASSLKGGRAQETQYF. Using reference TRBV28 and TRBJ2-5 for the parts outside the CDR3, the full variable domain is DVKVTQSSRYLVKRTGEKVFLECVQDMDHENMFWYRQDPGLGLRLIYFSYDVKMKEKGDIPEGYSVSREKKERFSLILESASTNQTSMYLCASSLKGGRAQETQYFGPGTRLLVL.

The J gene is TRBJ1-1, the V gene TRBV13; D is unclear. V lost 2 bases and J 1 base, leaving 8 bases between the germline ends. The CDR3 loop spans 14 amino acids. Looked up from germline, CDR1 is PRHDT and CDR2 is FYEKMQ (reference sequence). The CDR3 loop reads CASSLFTANTEAFF. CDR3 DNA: TGTGCCAGCAGCTTATTTACAGCGAACACTGAAGCTTTCTTT. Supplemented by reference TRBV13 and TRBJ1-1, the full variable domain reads AAGVIQSPRHLIKEKRETATLKCYPIPRHDTVYWYQQGPGQDPQFLISFYEKMQSDKGSIPDRFSAQQFSDYHSELNMSSLELGDSALYFCASSLFTANTEAFFGQGTRLTVV.

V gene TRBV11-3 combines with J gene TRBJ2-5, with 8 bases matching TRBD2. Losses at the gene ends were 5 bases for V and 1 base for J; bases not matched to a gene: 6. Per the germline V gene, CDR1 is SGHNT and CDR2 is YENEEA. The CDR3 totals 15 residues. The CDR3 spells CASSRSSGLQETQYF. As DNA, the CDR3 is TGTGCCAGCAGCCGGTCTAGCGGGCTCCAAGAGACCCAGTACTTC.

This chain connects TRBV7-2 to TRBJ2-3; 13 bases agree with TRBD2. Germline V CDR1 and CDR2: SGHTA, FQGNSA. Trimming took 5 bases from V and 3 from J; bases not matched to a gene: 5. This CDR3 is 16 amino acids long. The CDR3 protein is CASSPGLAGATDTQYF. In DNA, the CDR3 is TGTGCCAGCAGCCCCGGACTAGCGGGAGCTACAGATACGCAGTATTTT.